Listed below are T cell receptor beta chains from one sample, sequenced in a study of T cell repertoires in cytomegalovirus infection. Each CDR3 protein is one row after TCRdb ran MiXCR on the reads. The sample holds about 900,000 distinct CDR3 sequences, 25% to 40% seen once. These TCRs' antigens remain unknown. The material sequenced was cultured CD8+ T cells from PBMCs, taken from culture after CMV antigen stimulation. The source is a human donor in good health (CMV status not recorded). Some clones in this sample may be carry-over from other donors' samples. CDR3s include the opening cysteine and the closing phenylalanine or tryptophan. The order of the fields is J gene, D gene, clone size, V gene, CDR3 length, CDR3 protein, CDR3 DNA. D genes are given only for firm matches. Rows may omit the clone size; those that give it use once, few, many or a size class.

j_call: TRBJ2-2
d_call: -
clone_size: -
v_call: TRBV23-1
cdr3_length: 17
cdr3_aa: CASSTPGGGVGTEELFF
cdr3_nt: TGCGCCAGCAGCACCCCCGGAGGAGGGGTAGGGACCGAGGAGCTGTTTTTT

j_call: TRBJ2-2
d_call: -
clone_size: few
v_call: TRBV27
cdr3_length: 15
cdr3_aa: CASSFLGAYTGELFF
cdr3_nt: TGTGCCAGCAGTTTTTTGGGCGCGTACACCGGGGAGCTGTTTTTT

j_call: TRBJ2-3
d_call: TRBD1
clone_size: -
v_call: TRBV28
cdr3_length: 18
cdr3_aa: CASSISGTGTSSTDTQYF
cdr3_nt: TGTGCCAGCAGTATCTCCGGGACAGGGACTTCTAGCACAGATACGCAGTATTTT

j_call: TRBJ1-1
d_call: -
clone_size: many
v_call: TRBV7-9
cdr3_length: 11
cdr3_aa: CASSTTGEAFF
cdr3_nt: TGTGCCAGCAGCACTACAGGGGAAGCTTTCTTT

j_call: TRBJ2-2
d_call: -
clone_size: -
v_call: TRBV9
cdr3_length: 18
cdr3_aa: CASSVGGTAGFFTGELFF
cdr3_nt: TGTGCCAGCAGCGTAGGCGGGACAGCCGGCTTCTTCACCGGGGAGCTGTTTTTT

j_call: TRBJ2-3
d_call: -
clone_size: -
v_call: TRBV19
cdr3_length: 14
cdr3_aa: CASSMQAATDTQYF
cdr3_nt: TGTGCCAGTAGTATGCAGGCGGCCACAGATACGCAGTATTTT

j_call: TRBJ1-2
d_call: -
clone_size: -
v_call: TRBV5-8
cdr3_length: 15
cdr3_aa: CASSSGPGYDYGYTF
cdr3_nt: TGTGCCAGCAGCTCTGGCCCGGGGTACGACTATGGCTACACCTTC

j_call: TRBJ1-5
d_call: -
clone_size: few
v_call: TRBV7-9
cdr3_length: 15
cdr3_aa: CASSLGPESNQPQHF
cdr3_nt: TGTGCCAGCAGCTTAGGCCCGGAGAGCAATCAGCCCCAGCATTTT

j_call: TRBJ2-5
d_call: TRBD1
clone_size: -
v_call: TRBV7-6
cdr3_length: 15
cdr3_aa: CASSRTGGKRETQYF
cdr3_nt: TGTGCCAGCAGCAGGACAGGGGGCAAACGGGAGACCCAGTACTTC

j_call: TRBJ1-1
d_call: -
clone_size: -
v_call: TRBV19
cdr3_length: 15
cdr3_aa: CASSRPLVGDTEAFF
cdr3_nt: TGTGCCAGTAGTAGACCGTTGGTGGGGGACACTGAAGCTTTCTTT

j_call: TRBJ1-4
d_call: -
clone_size: -
v_call: TRBV28
cdr3_length: 15
cdr3_aa: CASSSRRILSEKLFF
cdr3_nt: TGTGCCAGCAGTTCCCGGCGGATCTTAAGCGAAAAACTGTTTTTT

j_call: TRBJ1-4
d_call: -
clone_size: -
v_call: TRBV12-3/TRBV12-4
cdr3_length: 16
cdr3_aa: CASSPRQAQANEKLFF
cdr3_nt: TGTGCCAGCAGTCCTAGACAGGCCCAAGCTAATGAAAAACTGTTTTTT

j_call: TRBJ2-1
d_call: -
clone_size: -
v_call: TRBV2
cdr3_length: 14
cdr3_aa: CASYSRDIYNEQFF
cdr3_nt: TGTGCCAGCTATTCTCGGGACATCTACAATGAGCAGTTCTTC

j_call: TRBJ2-1
d_call: TRBD1
clone_size: few
v_call: TRBV29-1
cdr3_length: 14
cdr3_aa: CSVDGDRLQDEQFF
cdr3_nt: TGCAGCGTTGACGGGGACAGATTACAGGATGAGCAGTTCTTC

j_call: TRBJ2-1
d_call: -
clone_size: -
v_call: TRBV6-6
cdr3_length: 14
cdr3_aa: CASSYSIGGNEQFF
cdr3_nt: TGTGCCAGCAGTTACTCGATCGGGGGCAATGAGCAGTTCTTC

j_call: TRBJ1-1
d_call: TRBD1
clone_size: few
v_call: TRBV19
cdr3_length: 15
cdr3_aa: CASSRQGYLNTEAFF
cdr3_nt: TGTGCCAGTAGTAGACAGGGTTACCTGAACACTGAAGCTTTCTTT

j_call: TRBJ2-3
d_call: TRBD1
clone_size: many
v_call: TRBV7-8
cdr3_length: 17
cdr3_aa: CASSLPTGEGDTDTQYF
cdr3_nt: TGTGCCAGCAGCTTACCGACAGGGGAAGGCGACACAGATACGCAGTATTTT

j_call: TRBJ1-1
d_call: TRBD1
clone_size: many
v_call: TRBV7-9
cdr3_length: 17
cdr3_aa: CASSSLRTGNVDTEAFF
cdr3_nt: TGTGCCAGCAGCTCCTTGAGGACAGGGAACGTCGACACTGAAGCTTTCTTT

j_call: TRBJ1-1
d_call: -
clone_size: once
v_call: TRBV29-1
cdr3_length: 15
cdr3_aa: CSVELTGILNTEAFF
cdr3_nt: TGCAGCGTTGAGTTAACAGGGATTCTCAACACTGAAGCTTTCTTT

j_call: TRBJ2-2
d_call: -
clone_size: few
v_call: TRBV6-5
cdr3_length: 13
cdr3_aa: CASSYGQSGELFF
cdr3_nt: TGTGCCAGCAGTTACGGACAGTCCGGGGAGCTGTTTTTT

j_call: TRBJ1-2
d_call: -
clone_size: few
v_call: TRBV11-2
cdr3_length: 16
cdr3_aa: CASSLGGLGGNYGYTF
cdr3_nt: TGTGCCAGCAGCTTAGGGGGATTGGGAGGGAACTATGGCTACACCTTC

j_call: TRBJ1-1
d_call: -
clone_size: few
v_call: TRBV6-5
cdr3_length: 16
cdr3_aa: CASSYSTFRVGTEAFF
cdr3_nt: TGTGCCAGCAGTTACTCAACCTTCCGAGTGGGCACTGAAGCTTTCTTT

j_call: TRBJ1-6
d_call: -
clone_size: few
v_call: TRBV7-6
cdr3_length: 12
cdr3_aa: CASSNGNSPLHF
cdr3_nt: TGTGCCAGCAGTAACGGCAATTCACCCCTCCACTTT

j_call: TRBJ2-1
d_call: TRBD1
clone_size: -
v_call: TRBV7-9
cdr3_length: 15
cdr3_aa: CASSHRDRGTNEQFF
cdr3_nt: TGTGCCAGCAGCCACCGGGACAGGGGTACGAATGAGCAGTTCTTC

j_call: TRBJ2-1
d_call: -
clone_size: -
v_call: TRBV6-5
cdr3_length: 14
cdr3_aa: CASSYSNRYNEQFF
cdr3_nt: TGTGCCAGCAGTTACTCGAACAGGTACAATGAGCAGTTCTTC

j_call: TRBJ1-6
d_call: -
clone_size: few
v_call: TRBV6-2/TRBV6-3
cdr3_length: 15
cdr3_aa: CASSYGTASNSPLHF
cdr3_nt: TGTGCCAGCAGTTACGGAACAGCCTCAAATTCACCCCTCCACTTT

j_call: TRBJ2-2
d_call: TRBD1
clone_size: few
v_call: TRBV2
cdr3_length: 15
cdr3_aa: CASSWTGGFGGELFF
cdr3_nt: TGTGCCAGCAGTTGGACAGGGGGCTTTGGCGGGGAGCTGTTTTTT

j_call: TRBJ2-5
d_call: -
clone_size: few
v_call: TRBV9
cdr3_length: 14
cdr3_aa: CASSVGPGPETQYF
cdr3_nt: TGTGCCAGCAGCGTAGGGCCAGGGCCGGAGACCCAGTACTTC

j_call: TRBJ2-1
d_call: TRBD2
clone_size: -
v_call: TRBV20-1
cdr3_length: 19
cdr3_aa: CSARGEGLAGGLSYNEQFF
cdr3_nt: TGCAGTGCTAGAGGGGAGGGGCTAGCGGGGGGGCTTTCCTACAATGAGCAGTTCTTC

j_call: TRBJ1-1
d_call: -
clone_size: -
v_call: TRBV12-5
cdr3_length: 18
cdr3_aa: CASGLGFEGPPGNTEAFF
cdr3_nt: TGTGCTAGTGGCCTAGGGTTCGAGGGCCCCCCCGGGAACACTGAAGCTTTCTTT

j_call: TRBJ2-3
d_call: TRBD2
clone_size: many
v_call: TRBV7-9
cdr3_length: 15
cdr3_aa: CASSLRTSGADTQYF
cdr3_nt: TGTGCCAGCAGCTTAAGGACTAGCGGGGCCGATACGCAGTATTTT

j_call: TRBJ2-1
d_call: -
clone_size: few
v_call: TRBV11-2
cdr3_length: 15
cdr3_aa: CASSPWRGPENEQFF
cdr3_nt: TGTGCCAGCAGCCCCTGGCGGGGTCCGGAGAATGAGCAGTTCTTC

j_call: TRBJ1-2
d_call: TRBD1
clone_size: -
v_call: TRBV10-3
cdr3_length: 14
cdr3_aa: CAISEPQGGVSYTF
cdr3_nt: TGTGCCATCAGTGAGCCCCAGGGGGGTGTAAGCTACACCTTC

j_call: TRBJ1-6
d_call: TRBD1
clone_size: -
v_call: TRBV13
cdr3_length: 17
cdr3_aa: CASSPGQGKGNNSPLHF
cdr3_nt: TGTGCCAGCAGCCCCGGACAGGGGAAAGGCAATAATTCACCCCTCCACTTT

j_call: TRBJ2-1
d_call: TRBD2
clone_size: -
v_call: TRBV9
cdr3_length: 17
cdr3_aa: CASSGSGGPYSYNEQFF
cdr3_nt: TGTGCCAGCAGCGGAAGCGGGGGGCCGTACTCCTACAATGAGCAGTTCTTC

j_call: TRBJ2-3
d_call: TRBD2
clone_size: many
v_call: TRBV7-9
cdr3_length: 21
cdr3_aa: CASSSPPGLAGGLPTADTQYF
cdr3_nt: TGTGCCAGCAGCTCTCCCCCGGGACTAGCGGGGGGTCTGCCTACTGCAGATACGCAGTATTTT

j_call: TRBJ2-3
d_call: TRBD2
clone_size: many
v_call: TRBV7-6
cdr3_length: 17
cdr3_aa: CASSLTPQRGFTDTQYF
cdr3_nt: TGTGCCAGCAGTCTAACCCCCCAGCGGGGGTTCACAGATACGCAGTATTTT

j_call: TRBJ1-5
d_call: TRBD1
clone_size: -
v_call: TRBV5-5
cdr3_length: 14
cdr3_aa: CASSSGTAPEPQHF
cdr3_nt: TGTGCCAGCAGCTCCGGGACAGCTCCAGAACCCCAGCATTTT

j_call: TRBJ2-1
d_call: -
clone_size: many
v_call: TRBV6-5
cdr3_length: 14
cdr3_aa: CASSYGGGYNEQFF
cdr3_nt: TGTGCCAGCAGTTATGGGGGTGGCTACAATGAGCAGTTCTTC

j_call: TRBJ2-1
d_call: TRBD2
clone_size: -
v_call: TRBV7-8
cdr3_length: 17
cdr3_aa: CASSPGLAGGLYNEQFF
cdr3_nt: TGTGCCAGCAGCCCGGGACTAGCGGGGGGGCTTTACAATGAGCAGTTCTTC

j_call: TRBJ2-5
d_call: -
clone_size: many
v_call: TRBV7-6
cdr3_length: 15
cdr3_aa: CASSPIPTGQETQYF
cdr3_nt: TGTGCCAGCAGCCCAATACCGACAGGACAAGAGACCCAGTACTTC

j_call: TRBJ1-1
d_call: -
clone_size: few
v_call: TRBV19
cdr3_length: 14
cdr3_aa: CASSPQVLDTEAFF
cdr3_nt: TGTGCCAGTAGTCCACAGGTCTTAGACACTGAAGCTTTCTTT

j_call: TRBJ1-2
d_call: -
clone_size: -
v_call: TRBV7-4
cdr3_length: 11
cdr3_aa: CASSLVNDNTF
cdr3_nt: TGTGCCAGCAGCTTAGTTAACGACAACACCTTC

j_call: TRBJ2-4
d_call: -
clone_size: -
v_call: TRBV20-1
cdr3_length: 15
cdr3_aa: CSAPEGQIAKNIQYF
cdr3_nt: TGCAGTGCCCCAGAGGGACAAATAGCCAAAAACATTCAGTACTTC

j_call: TRBJ2-1
d_call: -
clone_size: many
v_call: TRBV6-2/TRBV6-3
cdr3_length: 16
cdr3_aa: CASSYGMDSSYNEQFF
cdr3_nt: TGTGCCAGCAGTTACGGGATGGATTCCTCCTACAATGAGCAGTTCTTC

j_call: TRBJ1-2
d_call: TRBD1
clone_size: few
v_call: TRBV6-2/TRBV6-3
cdr3_length: 14
cdr3_aa: CASSYSTGVNGYTF
cdr3_nt: TGTGCCAGCAGTTACTCGACAGGGGTTAATGGCTACACCTTC

j_call: TRBJ1-1
d_call: TRBD1
clone_size: -
v_call: TRBV27
cdr3_length: 14
cdr3_aa: CASSAADRGEIEDF
cdr3_nt: TGTGCCAGCAGTGCAGCGGACAGGGGAGAGATCGAGGATTTT

j_call: TRBJ2-3
d_call: TRBD2
clone_size: many
v_call: TRBV7-8
cdr3_length: 17
cdr3_aa: CASTLAGAYVSTDTQYF
cdr3_nt: TGTGCCAGCACCCTAGCGGGGGCCTACGTTAGCACAGATACGCAGTATTTT

j_call: TRBJ2-3
d_call: -
clone_size: -
v_call: TRBV6-2/TRBV6-3
cdr3_length: 18
cdr3_aa: CASSPEVVSGTAGDTQYF
cdr3_nt: TGTGCCAGCAGTCCCGAAGTTGTCTCCGGGACGGCGGGAGATACGCAGTATTTT

j_call: TRBJ2-5
d_call: -
clone_size: -
v_call: TRBV30
cdr3_length: 14
cdr3_aa: CAWSVATPKETQYF
cdr3_nt: TGTGCCTGGAGTGTGGCCACTCCCAAGGAGACCCAGTACTTC

j_call: TRBJ1-4
d_call: -
clone_size: many
v_call: TRBV7-9
cdr3_length: 13
cdr3_aa: CASSPTTGEKLFF
cdr3_nt: TGTGCCAGCAGCCCCACCACGGGTGAAAAACTGTTTTTT

j_call: TRBJ2-7
d_call: -
clone_size: few
v_call: TRBV5-1
cdr3_length: 17
cdr3_aa: CASSLDALGQGLYEQYF
cdr3_nt: TGCGCCAGCAGCTTGGATGCCCTTGGCCAGGGGCTCTACGAGCAGTACTTC

j_call: TRBJ1-1
d_call: TRBD1
clone_size: few
v_call: TRBV27
cdr3_length: 14
cdr3_aa: CASSETGGGTEAFF
cdr3_nt: TGTGCCAGCAGCGAGACAGGGGGCGGCACTGAAGCTTTCTTT

j_call: TRBJ1-5
d_call: -
clone_size: -
v_call: TRBV15
cdr3_length: 16
cdr3_aa: CVTSREVRRRNQPQHF
cdr3_nt: TGTGTCACCAGCAGAGAGGTGCGTCGTCGCAATCAGCCCCAGCATTTT

j_call: TRBJ1-1
d_call: -
clone_size: -
v_call: TRBV10-3
cdr3_length: 13
cdr3_aa: CAIKGPGNTEAFF
cdr3_nt: TGTGCCATCAAAGGGCCAGGCAACACTGAAGCTTTCTTT

j_call: TRBJ2-7
d_call: -
clone_size: -
v_call: TRBV11-2
cdr3_length: 14
cdr3_aa: CASSLGTPSYEQYF
cdr3_nt: TGTGCCAGCAGCTTAGGGACACCCTCCTACGAGCAGTACTTC

j_call: TRBJ2-3
d_call: TRBD2
clone_size: -
v_call: TRBV28
cdr3_length: 18
cdr3_aa: CASSLNSASGGAIDTQYF
cdr3_nt: TGTGCCAGCAGTTTAAATTCGGCTAGCGGGGGGGCCATAGATACGCAGTATTTT

j_call: TRBJ2-1
d_call: -
clone_size: few
v_call: TRBV7-9
cdr3_length: 16
cdr3_aa: CASSPTQQGVYNEQFF
cdr3_nt: TGTGCCAGCAGCCCCACTCAGCAGGGCGTGTACAATGAGCAGTTCTTC

j_call: TRBJ1-5
d_call: -
clone_size: -
v_call: TRBV10-3
cdr3_length: 15
cdr3_aa: CAISDGGVEGQPQHF
cdr3_nt: TGTGCCATCAGTGATGGAGGCGTTGAGGGTCAGCCCCAGCATTTT

j_call: TRBJ2-6
d_call: -
clone_size: few
v_call: TRBV10-3
cdr3_length: 19
cdr3_aa: CAISEWEFTAGSGANVLTF
cdr3_nt: TGTGCCATCAGTGAGTGGGAGTTTACGGCCGGTTCTGGGGCCAACGTCCTGACTTTC